This T cell receptor (beta chain) was obtained from a study of shared clonotypes between healthy human individuals. Trimming pared 4 bases from V and 4 bases from J, leaving 8 bases between. The CDR3 has 12 residues. Germline-derived CDR1 and CDR2 are SGHNT and YYREEE (reference sequence). The repertoire was sequenced with immunoSEQ multiplex PCR; TCRdb's copy has only in-frame clones and lacks some. Of about 2,500,000 clones listed, around 90% are singletons. Material for sequencing was naive CD4+ T cells sorted from blood. Subset denoted: CD45RA+ positively selected. The chain recombines TRBV5-4 with TRBJ1-1; D is ambiguous. The receptor was isolated from a man between 18 and 35 years old in good health. DNA of the CDR3: TGTGCCAGCAGCCGGGAGGGCACTGAAGCTTTCTTT. Translation: CASSREGTEAFF.